This entry lists 10 T cell receptor beta chains sequenced from one sample in a study of human T cells and chemical hapten exposure. Time point given: pre-sensitization, week 0. Treatment reported: therapeutic diphenylcyclopropenone sensitization with weekly scalp DPC. MiXCR, applied by TCRdb to the RACE reads, yields one record per CDR3 protein. The data show about 87,000 distinct CDR3 sequences, with 8% to 10% seen just once and around 3.6% held by the top ten. The specimen comprised whole blood, sampled in connection with sensitization to the hapten diphenylcyclopropenone (DPC). The receptors derive from a woman aged 40-49 years with alopecia areata. Some clones in this sample may be carry-over from other donors' samples.

This clonotype was detected ten times or more. The chain is built from TRBV7-9 and TRBJ1-1; D is uncertain. CDR3 length: 12 residues. Germline V gene data show CDR1 as SEHNR and CDR2 as FQNEAQ (reference sequence). Between the trimmed V and J ends, which lost 3 bases and 3 bases, there was a span of 5 bases. In nucleotides, the CDR3 is TGTGCCAGCAGCTTCGGGGACACTGAAGCTTTCTTT. Its protein product is CASSFGDTEAFF.

This clonotype was counted only a few times. The chain is built from TRBV20-1 and TRBJ2-2, with D perhaps TRBD2 (5 bases). This CDR3 region has 14 residues. Germline lookup yields CDR1 DFQATT and CDR2 SNEGSKA (reference sequence). The V and J ends lost 0 bases and 6 bases respectively, with 11 bases between them. Here the CDR3 reads CSARDLGKAGELFF. CDR3 sequence (DNA): TGCAGTGCTAGAGATCTCGGGAAGGCCGGGGAGCTGTTTTTT.

This clonotype showed up many times. The genes are TRBV4-1 and TRBJ2-7, with no clear D. Germline V gives CDR1 MGHRA, CDR2 YSYEKL. This CDR3 region has 14 residues. The V gene lost 2 bases and the J gene lost 7 bases, with 15 bases spanning the gap. The CDR3 bases are TGCGCCAGCAGCCAAAACGCCGTGACCCCGGAGCAGTACTTC. This sequence encodes CASSQNAVTPEQYF.

The V call is TRBV6-2 or TRBV6-3, the J call TRBJ2-1; no firm D call. Germline V gives CDR1 MNHEY, CDR2 SVGEGT. V was shortened by 6 bases and J by 2 bases, with 5 bases between the two germline ends. The CDR3 has 12 amino acids. CDR3 DNA sequence: TGTGCCAGCAGGACGGCCTACAATGAGCAGTTCTTC. It codes for CASRTAYNEQFF.

Comment on this clonotype: A much larger clone sits a single nucleotide away, making a read error possible. V usage is TRBV25-1 and J usage is TRBJ2-7; D gene unclear. This CDR3 region has 15 residues. CDR1 and CDR2 (germline): MGHDK, SYGVNS. The CDR3, as DNA: TGTGCCTGCAGTGAATTAGGTTTCGACGGCTACGAGCAGTACTTC. This translates into CACSELGFDGYEQYF.

At least ten counts were recorded for this clonotype. CDR3 amino acids: CSASQGLNTGELFF. The CDR3 nucleotides are TGCAGCGCGTCCCAGGGACTGAACACCGGGGAGCTGTTTTTT. V and J are TRBV29-1 and TRBJ2-2; D perhaps matches TRBD2 (6 bases). Germline assignment: CDR1 SQVTM and CDR2 ANQGSEA. Trimming cost V 7 bases and J 1 base, with 13 bases left between them. The CDR3 spans 14 residues.

This clonotype was seen only a few times. The rearrangement joins TRBV3-1 to TRBJ2-7, with unresolved D. Germline CDR1 LGHDT, CDR2 YNNKEL (reference sequence). The CDR3 has 12 amino acids. Trimming stripped 5 bases from V and 2 bases from J, with 7 bases between. CDR3 nucleotides: TGTGCCAGCAGCTCGACAACCTACGAGCAGTACTTC. It encodes CASSSTTYEQYF.

This clonotype was seen ten or more times. The gene calls are TRBV6-5 and TRBJ2-5, with no clear D. V was cut by 0 bases and J by 5 bases, with 13 bases left in between. Germline V CDR1 and CDR2: MNHEY, SVGAGI. This CDR3 has 15 residues. CDR3 DNA sequence: TGTGCCAGCAGTTACTCGTGGGCGCAGAGGGAGACCCAGTACTTC. Translation gives CASSYSWAQRETQYF.

This clonotype was picked up many times. The chain carries TRBV3-1 and TRBJ2-5; weak D call: TRBD1 (5 bases). V gave up 3 bases and J gave up 5 bases, with 10 bases separating them. Germline CDR1 LGHDT, CDR2 YNNKEL (reference sequence). The CDR3 consists of 13 residues. Written as DNA, the CDR3 is TGTGCCAGCAGCCACAGGGTTTGGGAGACCCAGTACTTC. The encoded protein is CASSHRVWETQYF.

The chain employs TRBV7-9 and TRBJ2-1; a weak D match, TRBD2 (5 bases). Trimming removed 5 bases at V and 15 bases at J, with 17 bases between. The CDR3 totals 12 residues. CDR1 is SEHNR and CDR2 is FQNEAQ in the germline V gene (reference sequence). In nucleotides, the CDR3 is TGTGCCAGCAGCCCAGATGGGCTAGCAAGGTTCTTC. Residues: CASSPDGLARFF.